One and the same sample provided the 5 T cell receptor beta chains below, sequenced in a study of regulatory T cells in long-lasting Graves disease (dated by TCRdb to the early 2020s). This specimen's time point label, interpreted: persistent/refractory GD, antithyroid drugs over 5 years with positive TRAb. For both TCR sequencing and RNA sequencing, RNA was extracted from PBMCs in TRIzol. The method was multiplex PCR. These reads were obtained on an Illumina HiSeq 4000. CDR3 regions were amplified by Arm-PCR with iRepertoire HTBI primers to construct TCR beta libraries. TCRdb redid the processing of the public reads, applying fastp at Q25 and MiXCR, and retained in-frame beta chains. Each CDR3 protein appears once, grouped with its most common genes and DNA. The sample includes around 300,000 distinct CDR3 sequences, with approximately 20% observed a single time. Roughly 56% of the sample comes from the top ten.

The starting material was peripheral blood mononuclear cells (PBMCs), obtained when the disease was refractory, from a patient treated with antithyroid drugs. The receptors come from a female donor with Graves disease.

This sequence joins TRBV6-5 and TRBJ1-4, with 9 nucleotides matching TRBD1. CDR3 size: 17 residues. Germline loops: CDR1 MNHEY, CDR2 SVGAGI. The V and J ends lost 4 bases and 5 bases, in that order; junction bases with no gene match: 11. The CDR3 here is CASSSLQGAQPNEKLFF. CDR3 nucleotide sequence: TGTGCCAGCAGTTCATTACAGGGGGCGCAACCAAATGAAAAACTGTTTTTT.

The chain employs TRBV6-1 and TRBJ2-1, with 8 bases matching TRBD1. Germline loops: CDR1 MNHNS, CDR2 SASEGT. This CDR3 is built from 14 residues. The V and J ends lost 7 bases and 9 bases, in that order; junction bases with no gene match: 11. As DNA, the CDR3 is TGTGCCAGCAAAATAGGACAGGGCGTGAGTGAGCAGTTCTTC. Translating gives CASKIGQGVSEQFF.

In this sample, this clonotype turned up a few times. This sequence joins TRBV20-1 and TRBJ2-5, with D possibly TRBD2 on 7 matching bases. CDR3 length equals 16 residues. V was clipped by 0 bases and J by 1 base, with 15 bases between them. Germline-derived CDR1 and CDR2 are DFQATT and SNEGSKA (reference sequence). In DNA form, the CDR3 reads TGCAGTGCTAGAGATCGGTGGGAGGGGGGCCAAGAGACCCAGTACTTC. Protein sequence: CSARDRWEGGQETQYF.

This clonotype was detected a few times. The J gene is TRBJ1-1, the V gene TRBV14; 7 positions match TRBD1. V dropped 0 bases and J dropped 10; count of bases not matched to a gene: 5. Germline loops: CDR1 SGHDN, CDR2 FVKESK. The CDR3 extends over 13 amino acids. CDR3: CASSQERGRRAFF. The CDR3 DNA reads TGTGCCAGCAGCCAAGAAAGGGGGCGCAGAGCTTTCTTT.

This clonotype has at least ten counts. The V call is TRBV24-1, the J call TRBJ2-2; TRBD2 agrees at 10 bases. The CDR3 is 14 amino acids. Germline V gene data show CDR1 as KGHDR and CDR2 as SFDVKD. The V gene end was trimmed by 11 bases and the J gene end by 4 bases; junction bases not matched to a gene: 6. CDR3 in amino acids: CAIAGGHSTGELFF. CDR3 nucleotide sequence: TGTGCCATAGCGGGAGGACATAGCACCGGGGAGCTGTTTTTT.